What follows is one T cell receptor (beta chain) and its context. Produced via immunoSEQ multiplex PCR; TCRdb's table is partial and in-frame only. The sample has 700,000 or so clones; approximately 83% are singletons. The V end was cut by 0 bases, the J end by 3 bases, with 9 bases between. The CDR3 has 15 amino acids. The germline CDR1 and CDR2 sequences are SGDLS and YYNGEE. This sample is drawn from a study of shared T cell receptors in the human thymus. This same sample was also part of a study on human thymus T cells. In that study: The sample donors, healthy Finnish infants, were having corrective surgery for congenital heart defects. The source of the thymus tissue was resections taken during corrective heart surgery. What related research reported was that thymic repertoires overlapped highly among unrelated individuals.

The clonotype was recovered from a girl less than two years old with a congenital heart defect. Sequencing was carried out using thymocytes. This rearrangement joins TRBV9 to TRBJ1-4, with D tentatively TRBD1 (6 bases). In DNA form, the CDR3 reads TGTGCCAGCAGCGTAGTGGGGGCGTCTAATGAAAAACTGTTTTTT. Encoded protein: CASSVVGASNEKLFF.